These T cell receptor beta chains were read from a single sample in a study of CD8 T cells in Susac syndrome. TCRdb reprocessed the immunoSEQ multiplex PCR reads with MiXCR, giving one entry per CDR3 protein. The table has approximately 160,000 distinct CDR3 sequences, more than 95% seen once; the top ten hold about 0.12%. The specimen was CD4+ T cells from PBMCs. The receptors derive from a human donor with Susac syndrome. Each CDR3 is given with its conserved first and last residue.

j_gene,v_gene,CDR3aa
TRBJ2-1,TRBV2,CASSEGSLGNEQFF
TRBJ2-4,TRBV5-6,CASTHRGLAKNIQYF
TRBJ2-3,TRBV29-1,CSVEVSGATDTQYF
TRBJ2-3,TRBV2,CASSGRGAGTDTQYF
TRBJ2-3,TRBV11-3,CASSPGGGPTDTQYF
TRBJ1-5,TRBV12-3/TRBV12-4,CASSLTGKNQPQHF
TRBJ1-4,TRBV7-9,CASSLTSGSGEKLFF
TRBJ2-7,TRBV7-2,CASSSQRNYEQYF
TRBJ2-1,TRBV9,CASSVGPTSLNEQFF
TRBJ2-5,TRBV30,CAWRRGASGEETQYF
TRBJ1-5,TRBV28,CASSIEGNQPQHF
TRBJ2-1,TRBV20-1,CSARVRDFRDEQFF
TRBJ1-2,TRBV20-1,CSARDQARSNYGYTF
TRBJ1-2,TRBV27,CASSPKTAFYGYTF
TRBJ1-2,TRBV15,CATSRVGWDYGYTF
TRBJ1-5,TRBV20-1,CSATNSDPREQPQHF
TRBJ2-3,TRBV30,CAWSVEPVTDTQYF
TRBJ2-2,TRBV3-1,CASSQVGQAGELFF